This paragraph reports one T cell receptor (beta chain). The record originates from a study of blood T cell repertoires in COVID-19. Study as a whole: There were acute and convalescent COVID-19 samples, and they came from the United States, Italy and Spain. PBMCs, B-cell-depleted T cells, or T cells were the source of the cDNA or gDNA that made up the material.

Followed over time, Seattle patients had been enrolled while infection was active. Per the study methods: Amplification of reference gene primers was used by the study to estimate nucleated cell counts. Profiled with immunoSEQ multiplex PCR; TCRdb holds only in-frame clones, not every one. V and J calls and clone size are given by that table; D and trimming were obtained from the DNA. This table has about 310,000 clones, around 89% appearing once. Specimen: peripheral blood. The TCR comes from a middle-aged woman with COVID-19, enrolled during active disease.

As DNA, the CDR3 is TGTGCCAGCAGACCCAACGGGGGGGAGACCCAGTACTTC. Residues: CASRPNGGETQYF. V gene TRBV12-3 or TRBV12-4 combines with J gene TRBJ2-5; TRBD2 matches 7 bases. This CDR3 spans 13 amino acids. Trimming at V came to 6 bases and at J to 5 bases, leaving 6 bases not matched to a gene.